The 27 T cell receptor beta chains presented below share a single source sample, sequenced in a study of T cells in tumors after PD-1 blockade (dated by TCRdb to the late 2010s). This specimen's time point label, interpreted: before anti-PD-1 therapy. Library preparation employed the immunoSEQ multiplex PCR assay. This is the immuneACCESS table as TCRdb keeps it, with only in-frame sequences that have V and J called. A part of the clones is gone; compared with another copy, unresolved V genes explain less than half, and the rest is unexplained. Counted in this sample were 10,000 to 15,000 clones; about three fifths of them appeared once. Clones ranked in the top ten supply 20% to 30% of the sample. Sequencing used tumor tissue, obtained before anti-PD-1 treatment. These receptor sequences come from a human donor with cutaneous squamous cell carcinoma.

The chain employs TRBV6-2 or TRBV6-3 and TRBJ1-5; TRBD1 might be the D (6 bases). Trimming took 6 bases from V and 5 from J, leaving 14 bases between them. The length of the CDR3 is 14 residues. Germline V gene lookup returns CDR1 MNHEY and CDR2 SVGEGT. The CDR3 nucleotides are TGTGCCAGCAGCTCCCGGGACACGGATCAGCCCCAGCATTTT. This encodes CASSSRDTDQPQHF.

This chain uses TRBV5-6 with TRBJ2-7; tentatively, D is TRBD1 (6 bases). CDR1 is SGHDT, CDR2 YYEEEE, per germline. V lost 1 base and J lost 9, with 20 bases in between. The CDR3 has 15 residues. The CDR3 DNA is TGTGCCAGCAGCTTGAAAGGGACATCTGCCATGAGGCAGTACTTC. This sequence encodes CASSLKGTSAMRQYF.

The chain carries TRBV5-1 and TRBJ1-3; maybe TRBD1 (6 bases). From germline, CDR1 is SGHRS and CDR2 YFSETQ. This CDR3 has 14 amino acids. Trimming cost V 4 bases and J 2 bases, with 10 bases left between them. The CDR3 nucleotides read TGCGCCAGCAGCCAGGACAGAGCTGGAAACACCATATATTTT. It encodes CASSQDRAGNTIYF.

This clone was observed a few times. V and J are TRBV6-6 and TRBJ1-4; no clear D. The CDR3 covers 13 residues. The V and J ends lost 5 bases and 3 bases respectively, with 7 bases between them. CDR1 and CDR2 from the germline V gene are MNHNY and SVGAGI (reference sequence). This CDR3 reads CASSRTSNEKLFF. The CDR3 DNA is TGTGCCAGCAGTCGGACGTCTAATGAAAAACTGTTTTTT.

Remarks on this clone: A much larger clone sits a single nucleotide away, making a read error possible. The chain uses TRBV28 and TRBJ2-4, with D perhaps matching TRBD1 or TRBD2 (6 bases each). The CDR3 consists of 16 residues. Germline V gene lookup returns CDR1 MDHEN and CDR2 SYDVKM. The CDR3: CVSSLSDTLRGDIQYF. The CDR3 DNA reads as TGTGTCAGCAGTTTATCCGATACGTTGAGGGGGGACATTCAGTACTTC.

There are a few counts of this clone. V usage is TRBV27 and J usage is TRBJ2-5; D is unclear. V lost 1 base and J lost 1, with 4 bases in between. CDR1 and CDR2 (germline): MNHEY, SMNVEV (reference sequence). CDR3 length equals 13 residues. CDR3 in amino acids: CASSLFVQETQYF. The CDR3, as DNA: TGTGCCAGCAGTTTATTTGTCCAAGAGACCCAGTACTTC.

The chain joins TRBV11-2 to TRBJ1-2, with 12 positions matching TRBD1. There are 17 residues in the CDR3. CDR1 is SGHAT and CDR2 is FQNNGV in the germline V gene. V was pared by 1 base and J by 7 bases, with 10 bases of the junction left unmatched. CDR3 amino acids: CASSLAGTGGRSGGYTF. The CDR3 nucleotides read TGTGCCAGCAGCTTAGCAGGGACAGGGGGCAGGTCGGGTGGCTACACCTTC.

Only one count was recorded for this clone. The CDR3: CASSQVPSGGGSNTQYF. The CDR3, as DNA: TGTGCCAGCAGCCAAGTTCCGAGCGGGGGGGGGTCAAATACGCAGTATTTT. V and J are TRBV3-1 (or the pseudogene TRBV3-2) and TRBJ2-3; 10 bases map to TRBD2. The CDR3 extends over 17 amino acids. Germline CDR1 reads LGHDT; CDR2 reads YNNKEL (reference sequence). Trimming at V came to 1 base and at J to 7 bases, leaving 11 bases not matched to a gene.

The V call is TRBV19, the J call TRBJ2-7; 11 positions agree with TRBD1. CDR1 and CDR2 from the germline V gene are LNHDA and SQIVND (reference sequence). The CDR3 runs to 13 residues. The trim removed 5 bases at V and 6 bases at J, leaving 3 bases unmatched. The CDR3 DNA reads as TGTGCCAGTAGTGTGGACAGGGGGCGCGAGCAGTACTTC. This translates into CASSVDRGREQYF.

CDR3: CASSPRKKTGVTTDTQYF. CDR3 DNA sequence: TGTGCCAGCAGTCCACGAAAAAAGACAGGGGTCACTACAGATACGCAGTATTTT. This rearrangement joins TRBV28 to TRBJ2-3, with 8 bases that match TRBD1. The CDR3 covers 18 residues. V shed 5 bases, J shed 3 bases, and the junction held 16 bases outside the gene matches. Germline V gene sequence: CDR1 MDHEN, CDR2 SYDVKM. The full variable domain, rest sourced from reference TRBV28 and TRBJ2-3, is DVKVTQSSRYLVKRTGEKVFLECVQDMDHENMFWYRQDPGLGLRLIYFSYDVKMKEKGDIPEGYSVSREKKERFSLILESASTNQTSMYLCASSPRKKTGVTTDTQYFGPGTRLTVL.

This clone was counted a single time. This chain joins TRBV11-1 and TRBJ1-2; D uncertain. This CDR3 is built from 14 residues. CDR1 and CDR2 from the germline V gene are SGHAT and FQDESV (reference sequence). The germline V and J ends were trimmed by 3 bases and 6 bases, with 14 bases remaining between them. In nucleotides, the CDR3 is TGTGCCAGCAGCTTGTCGACCGGGGATCATGGCTACACCTTC. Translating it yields CASSLSTGDHGYTF.

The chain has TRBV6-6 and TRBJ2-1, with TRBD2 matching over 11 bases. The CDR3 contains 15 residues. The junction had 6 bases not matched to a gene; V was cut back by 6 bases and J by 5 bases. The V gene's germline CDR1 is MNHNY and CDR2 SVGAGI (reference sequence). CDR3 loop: CASRPGLAAHNEQFF. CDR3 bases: TGTGCCAGCAGACCGGGACTAGCGGCACACAATGAGCAGTTCTTC.

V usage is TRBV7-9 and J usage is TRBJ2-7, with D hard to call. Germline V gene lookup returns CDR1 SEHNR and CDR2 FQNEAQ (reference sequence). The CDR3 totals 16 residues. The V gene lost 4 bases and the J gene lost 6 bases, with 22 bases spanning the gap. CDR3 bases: TGTGCCAGCAGCTCCCCGACGAAGGAGTTAGGCCTCGAGCAGTACTTC. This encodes CASSSPTKELGLEQYF.

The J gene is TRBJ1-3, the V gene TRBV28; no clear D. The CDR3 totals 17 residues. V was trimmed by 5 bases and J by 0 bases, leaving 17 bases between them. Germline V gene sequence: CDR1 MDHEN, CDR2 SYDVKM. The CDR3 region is CASSIPRGTTSGNTIYF. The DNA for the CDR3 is TGTGCCAGCAGTATCCCAAGAGGCACCACCTCTGGAAACACCATATATTTT.

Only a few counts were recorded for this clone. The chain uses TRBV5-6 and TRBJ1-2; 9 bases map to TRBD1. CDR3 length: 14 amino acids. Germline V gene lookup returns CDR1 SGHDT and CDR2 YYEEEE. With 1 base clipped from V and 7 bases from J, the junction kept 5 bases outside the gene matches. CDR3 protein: CASSLNRGRSGYTF. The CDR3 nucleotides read TGTGCCAGCAGCTTGAACAGGGGGCGCAGTGGCTACACCTTC.

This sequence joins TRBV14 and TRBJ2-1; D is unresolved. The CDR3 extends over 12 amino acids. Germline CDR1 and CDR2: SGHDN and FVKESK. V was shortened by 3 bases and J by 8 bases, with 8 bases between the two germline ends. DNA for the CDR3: TGTGCCAGCAGCCAGTCTTTTGATGAGCAGTTCTTC. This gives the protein CASSQSFDEQFF.

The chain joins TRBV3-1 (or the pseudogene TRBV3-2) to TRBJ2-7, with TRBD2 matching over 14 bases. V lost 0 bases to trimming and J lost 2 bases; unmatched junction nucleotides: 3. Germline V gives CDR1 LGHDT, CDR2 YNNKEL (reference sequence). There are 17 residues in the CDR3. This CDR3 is CASSQERGLAGAYEQYF. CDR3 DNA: TGTGCCAGCAGCCAAGAGAGGGGACTAGCGGGAGCCTACGAGCAGTACTTC.

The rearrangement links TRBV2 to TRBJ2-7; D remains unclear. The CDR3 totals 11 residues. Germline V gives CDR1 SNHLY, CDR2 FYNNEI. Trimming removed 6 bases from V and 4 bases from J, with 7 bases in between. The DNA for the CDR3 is TGTGCCAGCAGCCAATCGTACGAGCAGTACTTC. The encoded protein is CASSQSYEQYF.

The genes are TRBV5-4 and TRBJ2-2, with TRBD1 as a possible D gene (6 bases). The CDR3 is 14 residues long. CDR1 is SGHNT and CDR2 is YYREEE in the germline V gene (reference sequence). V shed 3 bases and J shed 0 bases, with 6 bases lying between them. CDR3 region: CASSWTANTGELFF. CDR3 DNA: TGTGCCAGCAGCTGGACAGCGAACACCGGGGAGCTGTTTTTT.

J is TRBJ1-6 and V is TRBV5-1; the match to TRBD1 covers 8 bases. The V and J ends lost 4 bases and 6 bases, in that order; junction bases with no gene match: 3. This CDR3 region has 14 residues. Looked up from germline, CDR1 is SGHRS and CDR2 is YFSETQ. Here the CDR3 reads CASSGGQVNSPLHF. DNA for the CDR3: TGCGCCAGCAGCGGGGGACAGGTTAATTCACCCCTCCACTTT. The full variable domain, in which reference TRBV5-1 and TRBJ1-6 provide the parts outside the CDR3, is KAGVTQTPRYLIKTRGQQVTLSCSPISGHRSVSWYQQTPGQGLQFLFEYFSETQRNKGNFPGRFSGRQFSNSRSEMNVSTLELGDSALYLCASSGGQVNSPLHFGNGTRLTVT.

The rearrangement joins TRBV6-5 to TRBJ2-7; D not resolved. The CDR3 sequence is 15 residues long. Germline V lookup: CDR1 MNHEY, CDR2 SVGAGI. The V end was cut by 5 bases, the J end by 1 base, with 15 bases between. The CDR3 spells CASSPGKLLSYEQYF. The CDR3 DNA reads TGTGCCAGCAGTCCTGGGAAACTACTTTCCTACGAGCAGTACTTC.

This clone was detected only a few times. CDR3 protein: CASSLRRVGSSYEQYF. The CDR3 coding sequence is TGTGCCAGCAGCTTAAGGAGGGTTGGGAGCTCCTACGAGCAGTACTTC. The chain is built from TRBV7-8 and TRBJ2-7; a possible D gene is TRBD2 (6 bases). Trimming removed 2 bases from V and 0 bases from J, with 14 bases in between. CDR1 SGHVS and CDR2 FQNEAQ come from the germline V gene. There are 16 residues in the CDR3.

The CDR3 nucleotides read TGTGCCAGCAGTTCGTTAAGCCTAGAAGCTTTCTTT. It is translated as CASSSLSLEAFF. The V and J genes are TRBV12-3 or TRBV12-4 and TRBJ1-1; D not resolved. The CDR3 length is 12 residues. V lost 4 bases and J lost 8, with 11 bases in between.

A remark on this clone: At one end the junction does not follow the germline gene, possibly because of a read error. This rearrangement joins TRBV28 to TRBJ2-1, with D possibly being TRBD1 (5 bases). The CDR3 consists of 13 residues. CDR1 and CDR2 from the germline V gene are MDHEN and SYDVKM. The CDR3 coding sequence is TGTGCCAGCAGTAGGGGCCAATGGCTTGAGAAGTTCTTC. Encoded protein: CASSRGQWLEKFF.

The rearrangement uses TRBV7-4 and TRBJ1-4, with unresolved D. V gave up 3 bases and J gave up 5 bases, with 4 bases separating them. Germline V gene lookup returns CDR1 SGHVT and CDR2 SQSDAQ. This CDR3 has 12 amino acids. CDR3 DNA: TGTGCCAGCAGCTTTACAAATGAAAAACTGTTTTTT. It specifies CASSFTNEKLFF.

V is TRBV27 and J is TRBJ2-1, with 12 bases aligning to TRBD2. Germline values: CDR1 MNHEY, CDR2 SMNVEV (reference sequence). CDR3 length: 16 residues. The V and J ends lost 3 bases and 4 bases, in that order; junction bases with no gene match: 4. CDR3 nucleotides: TGTGCCAGCAGTTTTCTCGGACTAGCGGGGTACAATGAGCAGTTCTTC. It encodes CASSFLGLAGYNEQFF.

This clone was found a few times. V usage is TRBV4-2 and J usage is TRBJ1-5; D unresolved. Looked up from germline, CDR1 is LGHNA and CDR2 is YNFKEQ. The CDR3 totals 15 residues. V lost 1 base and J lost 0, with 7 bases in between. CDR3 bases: TGTGCCAGCAGCCAAGCGGACGTTAGCAATCAGCCCCAGCATTTT. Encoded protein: CASSQADVSNQPQHF.